This TCR beta chain was sequenced in a study of T cells in Graves' hyperthyroidism and ophthalmopathy. Study-level points and caveats: For ophthalmopathy, model prediction preceded onset by a median around 7 months.

CDR1 SQVTM and CDR2 ANQGSEA come from the germline V gene. This CDR3 has 12 residues. V was cut by 0 bases and J by 4 bases, with 6 bases left in between. Clinical symptoms, serum thyroxine and TRAb, thyroid ultrasound and orbital computed tomography together formed the diagnostic basis. This clonotype was counted at least ten times. Its antigen is as yet unknown. Amplification of TCR beta CDR3 regions used RNA as the template. First-round RT-PCR of the TCR CDR3 relied on the HTBI primer set. MiXCR, run by TCRdb on the multiplex PCR reads, gives a single entry per CDR3 protein. The sample includes a few hundred thousand distinct CDR3 sequences, under 60% of them seen just once.

This TCR was sampled from a woman aged 18-30 years with Graves' hyperthyroidism. V usage is TRBV29-1 and J usage is TRBJ1-1, with a tentative D call TRBD1 (5 bases). The sequencing input was peripheral blood or thyroid tissue (not recorded which). CDR3 protein: CSVEEGGTEAFF. Here the CDR3 DNA reads TGCAGCGTTGAAGAGGGGGGCACTGAAGCTTTCTTT.